This T cell receptor (beta chain) was profiled in a study of cytomegalovirus exposure and HLA in healthy donors (TCRdb year 2017). Background for the entire study: In an earlier analysis of approximately 500 of the donors, around 300 Gb of sequence data and 120 million or so unique TCR beta sequences from 150 million to 200 million T cells were reported. Every discovery cohort repertoire had been produced on one sequencing platform. The study profiled the T cell repertoires of under 700 subjects by immunosequencing and related them to cytomegalovirus serostatus. Of the 300 to 500 genotyped donors, over 80% were placed in the genetic ancestry cluster associated with self-reported Caucasian donors. Typing coverage differed by locus: A, B, C, DRB1 and DQB1 were typed in roughly 629-630 donors, DQA1 in around 500, DPA1 in 600 to 610, and DPB1 in approximately 450. In addition to the first cohort of roughly 700 subjects, a separate validation cohort of some 120 different subjects was used. The study aimed to test whether signatures of past pathogen exposure could be identified by cataloging public T cell receptors. Several DR-DQ haplotypes were treated as single units for association and clustering because of strong linkage in the cohort. Genome-wide SNP genotypes for about 60% of the roughly 670 donors were used in a later genetic analysis, which treated that subset as a discovery cohort. A later analysis re-examined previously published TCR beta repertoires from hundreds of donors and added high-resolution HLA genotyping to investigate patterns of TCR occurrence. On average, over 200,000 unique TCR beta nucleotide sequences were sequenced per donor among about 400 genotyped donors of the cohort, with 15% to 20% of those sequences being non-productive. High-throughput TCR immunosequencing, statistical association of individual TCRs with disease status, and machine learning were combined to predict cytomegalovirus infection status. In the later analysis, no new phenotypic data were used to find candidate immune exposures; instead, reliance was placed on TCR beta sequences and their occurrence across donors. An early release covering some 640 HLA-typed donors comprised about 290 gigabases of sequencing data and 65 million to 100 million unique TCR sequences. HLA typing covered class I and class II loci at four-digit resolution. To decide whether each TCR beta V gene segment behaved as functional or pseudogenic, an earlier analysis of fewer than 750 of the donors relied on high-throughput TCR beta sequencing. Donor age, sex, ethnicity and CMV serostatus were compiled alongside the repertoire data.

Library preparation was by the immunoSEQ multiplex PCR assay. The multiplex PCR relied on a mix of 60 forward primers for TCR Vbeta segments and 13 reverse primers for TCR Jbeta segments. A multiplex PCR assay on genomic DNA amplified the CDR3 region of rearranged TCR beta genes. The Illumina HiSeq System was used to sequence the amplified TCR beta libraries as 87-base-pair reads. Concerning the study's data processing: A later analysis tallied 75 million to 85 million unique TCR beta chains across the 640 or so repertoires, and some 10 million of those chains were shared by two or more donors. Raw reads were error-corrected and collapsed into unique sequences by a nearest-neighbor algorithm in which closely related sequences were merged to remove PCR and sequencing errors. To assign V, D and J gene segments, CDR3 sequences were aligned to IMGT reference sequences. For a sequence to be retained, at least a six-nucleotide match to both a V gene segment and a J gene segment was required. A rearrangement counted as productive if the CDR3 had no stop codons and remained in frame with V and J, and every other rearrangement counted as non-productive. CDR3 was defined according to IMGT convention as the region running from the second conserved V-encoded cysteine to the conserved J-encoded phenylalanine. Sequences without an unambiguous match to a single V gene segment were excluded from the earlier analysis of approximately 560 of the donors. An earlier analysis of fewer than 650 of the donors classified V segments as functional when productive rearrangements were above 56.7% and as segregating when the standard deviation between donors was above 5%. A statistical classification framework was built for diagnosing cytomegalovirus status from the catalog of TCR beta chain sequences. V and J gene assignment, in a later analysis, came from comparing TCR nucleotide sequences with IMGT/GENE-DB human TR gene sequences. In a later analysis, CDR3 sequences and most-parsimonious VDJ recombination scenarios were assigned using the TCRdist pipeline. In a later analysis, each TCR beta chain was defined by its CDR3 amino acid sequence together with its V-gene family, and reads without a unique V-gene family were excluded. A later analysis removed 550 to 700 highly shared, low-generation-probability nucleotide sequences to deal with suspected cross-contamination and a sequencing artifact. In a later analysis, a clonal expansion index was calculated for each public chain from normalized within-repertoire ranks of inferred template counts. A later analysis computed generation probabilities with a VDJ recombination model fitted to out-of-frame rearrangements, and checked the results against IGoR. Hypergeometric tests were used in a later analysis to score TCR-TCR, TCR-HLA and TCR-CMV co-occurrence, with a repertoire-size bias correction applied to the TCR pairs. A later analysis estimated false discovery rates by permuting HLA or CMV assignments 20 times. In a later analysis, co-occurring TCRs were grouped using DBSCAN, and TCRdist sequence similarity was added for clustering within HLA-allele-positive subsets. Repertoires with fewer than 30,000 or more than 120,000 public chains were left out of co-occurrence clustering, as were several repertoires with anomalous nucleotide sharing. Not all clones reach the TCRdb copy of this immuneACCESS table, which keeps in-frame sequences only. Checked studies attribute under half of the gap to unresolved V genes and leave the rest unexplained. V, J and clone size are those of that table, while D and trimming were read from the DNA. The sample includes a few hundred thousand clones, with roughly 80% observed a single time. Clones ranked in the top ten supply approximately 0.22% of the sample.

In total, approximately 610 healthy bone marrow donors made up the cohort. At the time of sampling, all cohort members were nominally healthy, though unrecorded immune exposures were likely present. The donor tested CMV seronegative and was one of the 352 seronegative cohort members. A peripheral blood sample was provided by each donor, and peripheral blood mononuclear cells were used for TCR beta sequencing. Genomic DNA was extracted from the blood cell samples with the Qiagen DNeasy Blood Extraction Kit. As to this clone: Its antigen has not been determined. No quality values exist for individual bases; no much larger clone is one base distant.

The CDR3 has 12 amino acids, counting the end cysteine and phenylalanine. Of the read, only the CDR3 DNA is kept; its 36 bases are in frame from base 1. V and J lose 3 bases and 6 bases, and a span of 9 bases separates them. In the germline V gene, CDR1 corresponds to SGHDT and CDR2 to YYEEEE. Broad study findings and their caveats: The presence/absence analyses assumed that sequencing depth was roughly uniform across donors, and that assumption may not be true. In a later analysis, the rate of TCR association differed among HLA loci, with DRB1 alleles having the most associated TCRs and HLA-C alleles having the fewest. Because counts were too low, roughly 18 rarely observed V segments, including chromosome 9 orphons, were left out of the earlier analysis of roughly 600 of the donors. CMV serostatus was the only immune exposure information available for the cohort. At a false discovery rate of 0.05, a later analysis linked about 16,000 TCR beta sequences to specific HLA alleles. Only TCR beta chains were sequenced in this cohort, and the absence of alpha or paired-chain data limited detectable features. Most TCR sequences were observed very rarely across donors, whereas some public TCRs were present in many individuals. Some IMGT-functional V segments, including TRBV6-2 and TRBV6-3, could not be distinguished by the 87-base-pair reads and were therefore excluded. The study gave a list of 150 to 200 TCR beta chains associated with cytomegalovirus. Correlated functional status among segregating V segments might be attributable to linkage disequilibrium, but an unknown experimental factor could not be ruled out. Broadly in line with IMGT annotations, most TCR beta V segments showed up in productive rearrangements about 90% or about 30% of the time in an earlier analysis of 450 to 600 of the donors. In vitro tests confirmed that a few of the cytomegalovirus-associated TCR beta chains recognize cytomegalovirus antigens. In a later genetic analysis, a missense DCLRE1C variant was associated with V-gene and J-gene trimming of TCR beta chains, and the association was replicated in an independent cohort. When HLA alleles, especially DR and DQ, strongly co-occurred, TCR associations were difficult to assign to individual alleles. The classifier was reported to diagnose cytomegalovirus status with high specificity and sensitivity in both the original and validation cohorts. A further reported finding was that TCR beta sequences accurately predicted the HLA-A and HLA-B alleles for most subjects in the first cohort. In a later analysis, HLA-associated TCR beta chains were found to be more clonally expanded and to have lower generation probabilities than equally common non-associated chains. Compared with the roughly 700-donor mean, donors in an Asian-associated ancestry cluster had fewer N-insertions in productive TCRs, according to a later genetic analysis. Because HLA typing was unavailable for some donors at each locus, only the typed subset was used in association tests. A cluster of highly shared sequence variants was judged likely to represent a technical artifact of the sequencing pipeline. In a later analysis, most CMV-associated TCR beta chains were found to appear HLA-restricted, with HLA associations seemingly driven largely by CMV exposure. The authors suggested that the approach could potentially be generalized to other disease states and immunological phenotypes. Several of the top co-occurrence clusters appeared to be linked to parvovirus B19, influenza, CMV and Epstein-Barr virus, according to a later analysis.

The specimen was PBMCs. The sequence came from a girl aged 2 to 9 in good health and CMV-seronegative. The chain uses TRBV5-6 and TRBJ1-1, with TRBD1 tentatively as D gene (5 bases match). This receptor has the CDR3 CASSYGQSEAFF. In nucleotides, the sequence is TGTGCCAGCAGCTATGGACAATCTGAAGCTTTCTTT.